This record looks at one TCR beta chain sequence and its context. A junction end diverges from the germline sequence, so it may reflect a read error. The data derive from a study of T cell changes during pregnancy in multiple sclerosis. Assay: immunoSEQ multiplex PCR; the TCRdb copy retains only in-frame clones and omits some. This sample has under 50,000 clones; roughly 90% occur once, and the top ten carry approximately 0.61%. This CDR3 has 11 residues. The germline V gene has CDR1 SNHLY and CDR2 FYNNEI. The TCR comes from a female donor with multiple sclerosis, enrolled in a pregnancy study. The sequences come from CD4+ T cells from peripheral blood mononuclear cells, collected before pregnancy. The chain employs TRBV2 and TRBJ1-2; D is unclear. The CDR3 is CASSEALRRVF. CDR3 DNA sequence: TGTGCCAGCAGTGAAGCGCTTCGGAGGGTCTTC.